The clone carrying this T cell receptor beta chain came up a few times. The time point denotes: patch test 1, 2 weeks after DPC sensitization. Described treatment: therapeutic diphenylcyclopropenone sensitization with weekly scalp DPC. In TCRdb, the RACE reads were re-called with MiXCR into one record per CDR3 protein. The table records 95,000 to 100,000 distinct CDR3 sequences, around an eighth of them present only once. This sample stems from a study of human T cells and chemical hapten exposure. Trimming removed 3 bases at V and 3 bases at J, with 9 bases between. The CDR3 extends over 13 amino acids.

The source material was whole blood, sampled in connection with sensitization to the hapten diphenylcyclopropenone (DPC). The sequence was collected from a woman in her 40s with alopecia areata. Some clones in this sample may be carry-over from other donors' samples. This chain uses TRBV12-3 or TRBV12-4 with TRBJ2-7; TRBD1 might be the D (5 bases). The CDR3 loop reads CASSLWTNYEQYF. In DNA form, the CDR3 reads TGTGCCAGCAGTTTGTGGACAAACTACGAGCAGTACTTC.